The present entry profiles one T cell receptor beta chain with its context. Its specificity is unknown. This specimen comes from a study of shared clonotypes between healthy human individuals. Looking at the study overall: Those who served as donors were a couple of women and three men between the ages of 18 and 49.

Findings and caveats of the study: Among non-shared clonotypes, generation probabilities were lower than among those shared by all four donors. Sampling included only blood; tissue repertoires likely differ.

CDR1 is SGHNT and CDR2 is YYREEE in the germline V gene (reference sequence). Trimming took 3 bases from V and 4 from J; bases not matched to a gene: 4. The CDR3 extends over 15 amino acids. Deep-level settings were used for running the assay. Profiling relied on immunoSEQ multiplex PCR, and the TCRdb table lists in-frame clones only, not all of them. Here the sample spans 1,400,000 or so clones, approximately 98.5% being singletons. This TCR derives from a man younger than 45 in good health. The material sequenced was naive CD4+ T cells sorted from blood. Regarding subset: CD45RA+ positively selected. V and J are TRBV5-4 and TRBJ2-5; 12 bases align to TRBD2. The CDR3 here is CASSSKGLAGETQYF. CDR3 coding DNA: TGTGCCAGCAGCTCAAAGGGACTAGCGGGAGAGACCCAGTACTTC.